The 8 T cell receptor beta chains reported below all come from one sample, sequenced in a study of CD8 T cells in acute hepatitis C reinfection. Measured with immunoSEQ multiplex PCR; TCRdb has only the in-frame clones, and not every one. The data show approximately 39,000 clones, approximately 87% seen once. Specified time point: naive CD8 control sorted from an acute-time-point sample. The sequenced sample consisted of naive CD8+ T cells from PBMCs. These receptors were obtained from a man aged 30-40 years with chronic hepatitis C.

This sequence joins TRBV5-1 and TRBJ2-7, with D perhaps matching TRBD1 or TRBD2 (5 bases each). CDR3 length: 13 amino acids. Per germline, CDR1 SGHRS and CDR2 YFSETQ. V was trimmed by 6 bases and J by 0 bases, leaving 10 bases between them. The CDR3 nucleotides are TGCGCCAGCACATTTGGGACCTCCTACGAGCAGTACTTC. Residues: CASTFGTSYEQYF. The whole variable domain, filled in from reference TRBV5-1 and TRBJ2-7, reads KAGVTQTPRYLIKTRGQQVTLSCSPISGHRSVSWYQQTPGQGLQFLFEYFSETQRNKGNFPGRFSGRQFSNSRSEMNVSTLELGDSALYLCASTFGTSYEQYFGPGTRLTVT.

This CDR3 reads CASSFHSVGYEQYF. In DNA form, the CDR3 reads TGTGCCAGCAGCTTCCATTCTGTGGGCTACGAGCAGTACTTC. This chain connects TRBV11-2 to TRBJ2-7; D is uncertain. This CDR3 region has 14 residues. Trimming shortened V by 3 bases and J by 3 bases, and 12 bases separated the two germline ends. CDR1 is SGHAT, CDR2 FQNNGV, per germline.

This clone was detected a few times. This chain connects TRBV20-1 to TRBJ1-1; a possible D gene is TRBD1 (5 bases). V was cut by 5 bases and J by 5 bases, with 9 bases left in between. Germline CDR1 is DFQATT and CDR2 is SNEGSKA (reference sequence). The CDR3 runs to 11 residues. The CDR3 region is CSAFKGTEAFF. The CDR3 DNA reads TGCAGTGCTTTCAAGGGGACTGAAGCTTTCTTT.

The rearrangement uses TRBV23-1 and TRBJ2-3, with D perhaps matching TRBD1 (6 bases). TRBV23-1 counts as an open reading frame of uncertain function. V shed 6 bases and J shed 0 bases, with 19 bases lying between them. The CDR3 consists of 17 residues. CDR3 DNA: TGCGCCAGCAGCAAAGACTATGGGACACTAAGCACAGATACGCAGTATTTT. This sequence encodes CASSKDYGTLSTDTQYF.

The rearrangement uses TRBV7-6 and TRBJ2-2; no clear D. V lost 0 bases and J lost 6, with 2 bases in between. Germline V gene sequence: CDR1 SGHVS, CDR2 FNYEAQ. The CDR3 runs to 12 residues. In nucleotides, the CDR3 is TGTGCCAGCAGCTTAGCCCCCGGGGAGCTGTTTTTT. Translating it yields CASSLAPGELFF.

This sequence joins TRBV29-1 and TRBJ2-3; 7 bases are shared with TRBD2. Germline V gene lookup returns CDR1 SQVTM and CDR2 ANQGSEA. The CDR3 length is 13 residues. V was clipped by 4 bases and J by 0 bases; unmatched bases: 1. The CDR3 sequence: CSVASGSTDTQYF. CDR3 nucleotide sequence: TGCAGCGTTGCTAGCGGTAGCACAGATACGCAGTATTTT.

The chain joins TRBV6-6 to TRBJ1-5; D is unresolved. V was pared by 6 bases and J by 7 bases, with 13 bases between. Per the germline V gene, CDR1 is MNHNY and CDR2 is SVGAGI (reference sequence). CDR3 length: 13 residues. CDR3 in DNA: TGTGCCAGCAGCACGGGCGGGGAACAGCCCCAGCATTTT. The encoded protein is CASSTGGEQPQHF.

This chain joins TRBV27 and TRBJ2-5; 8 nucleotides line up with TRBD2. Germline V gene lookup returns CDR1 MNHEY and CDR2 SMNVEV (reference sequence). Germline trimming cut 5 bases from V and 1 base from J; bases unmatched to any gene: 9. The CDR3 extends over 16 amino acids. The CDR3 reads CASSHGGSGAQETQYF. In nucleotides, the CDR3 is TGTGCCAGCAGTCATGGGGGTAGCGGGGCCCAAGAGACCCAGTACTTC.